This TCR beta chain appears in the sequencing data of a study of shared clonotypes between healthy human individuals. Germline V gene sequence: CDR1 MNHEY, CDR2 SMNVEV (reference sequence). Trimming at V came to 5 bases and at J to 0 bases, leaving 4 bases not matched to a gene. This CDR3 spans 14 amino acids. Assay execution proceeded at the deep level. Only in-frame clones appear in the TCRdb table, and some are missing; sequencing was by immunoSEQ multiplex PCR. The sample holds 110,000 or so clones, approximately 70% seen once. Sample: memory CD8+ T cells sorted from blood. Subset in this sample: CD45RO+ cells pooled with CCR7-negative TemRA cells. The gene calls are TRBV27 and TRBJ2-7, with TRBD2 identical over 7 bases. The source of this sequence is a young woman in good health. The CDR3 region is CASSEAGSSYEQYF. CDR3 nucleotides: TGTGCCAGCAGTGAAGCGGGAAGCTCCTACGAGCAGTACTTC.